Listed here are 30 T cell receptor beta chains from one sample, sequenced in a study of blood T cells in healthy people across ages (dated by TCRdb to about 2015). Libraries were prepared through 5' RACE. The instrument was an Illumina HiSeq 2500. A second PCR of roughly 7 to 12 cycles was run with a J-beta primer mix and a sample-barcoded 5' primer. TCRdb redid the processing of the public reads, applying fastp at Q25 and MiXCR, and retained in-frame beta chains. Each entry merges the rows of one CDR3 protein and shows their most common DNA and genes. This sample comprises some 760,000 distinct CDR3 sequences, roughly 25% of them detected only once. The ten largest make up 3% to 4.5% of the sample. The data also belong to a second study, concerning T cells of mothers and their children.

The specimen sequenced was blood. All receptors come from a boy younger than 18 in good health.

The chain recombines TRBV20-1 with TRBJ2-5; 9 bases align to TRBD2. The J call is in doubt because the DNA end fits TRBJ2-7 better. Germline loops: CDR1 DFQATT, CDR2 SNEGSKA (reference sequence). This CDR3 has 13 residues. The CDR3 sequence: CSRRGRASYEQYF. Here the CDR3 DNA reads TGCAGTCGTCGCGGGAGGGCCTCCTACGAGCAGTACTTC.

In its sample, this clonotype was seen a few times. No conserved phenylalanine or tryptophan is present at the end of the CDR3, so a read error is the likely explanation. The gene calls are TRBV28 and TRBJ2-5, with 7 bases aligning to TRBD1. Gene TRBJ2-1 matches the end of the DNA better, so the J call may be wrong. The length of the CDR3 is 18 residues. Germline lookup yields CDR1 MDHEN and CDR2 SYDVKM. CDR3 in DNA: TGTGCCAGCAGTTTCCTCCTAATGACAGGGTCGCACTACAATGAGCAGTTCCTC. Its protein is CASSFLLMTGSHYNEQFL.

This clonotype has only a few counts. The chain uses TRBV10-3 and TRBJ2-7, with D perhaps given as TRBD1 or TRBD2 (5 bases each). The CDR3 totals 15 residues. Trimming removed 3 bases from V and 0 bases from J, with 12 bases in between. From germline, CDR1 is ENHRY and CDR2 SYGVKD. The CDR3 spells CAISDRDGISYEQYF. Here the CDR3 DNA reads TGTGCCATCAGTGACCGGGACGGCATCTCCTACGAGCAGTACTTC.

The table lists this clonotype with a few counts. This chain connects TRBV29-1 to TRBJ2-5; D uncertain. This CDR3 spans 12 amino acids. The V gene lost 4 bases and the J gene lost 8 bases, with 14 bases spanning the gap. Germline V lookup: CDR1 SQVTM, CDR2 ANQGSEA. The CDR3 nucleotides read TGCAGCGTTGTCTTAGTAAGGGAAACCCAGTACTTC. Translated: CSVVLVRETQYF. The whole variable domain, filled in from reference TRBV29-1 and TRBJ2-5, reads SAVISQKPSRDICQRGTSLTIQCQVDSQVTMMFWYRQQPGQSLTLIATANQGSEATYESGFVIDKFPISRPNLTFSTLTVSNMSPEDSSIYLCSVVLVRETQYFGPGTRLLVL.

The J gene is TRBJ1-3, the V gene TRBV29-1; D uncertain. CDR3 length: 13 residues. The germline gives CDR1 SQVTM, CDR2 ANQGSEA. V shed 0 bases and J shed 10 bases, with 13 bases lying between them. The CDR3 region is CSVEEEAGRTIYF. The CDR3 nucleotides read TGCAGCGTTGAAGAAGAAGCTGGTAGAACCATATATTTT. Using reference TRBV29-1 and TRBJ1-3 for the parts outside the CDR3, the full variable domain is SAVISQKPSRDICQRGTSLTIQCQVDSQVTMMFWYRQQPGQSLTLIATANQGSEATYESGFVIDKFPISRPNLTFSTLTVSNMSPEDSSIYLCSVEEEAGRTIYFGEGSWLTVV.

The rearrangement links TRBV5-5 to TRBJ2-7; D is undetermined. Germline V gene sequence: CDR1 SGHKS, CDR2 YYEKEE (reference sequence). The V and J ends lost 4 bases and 3 bases respectively, with 17 bases between them. The CDR3 extends over 15 amino acids. Here the CDR3 DNA reads TGTGCCAGCAGCGCTGACTCCTCACTGTTCTACGAGCAGTACTTC. Translated: CASSADSSLFYEQYF.

The chain combines TRBV7-3 with TRBJ1-1; unclear D gene. Germline-derived CDR1 and CDR2 are SGHTA and FQGTGA. V gave up 2 bases and J gave up 8 bases, with 12 bases separating them. The CDR3 loop spans 13 amino acids. The CDR3 DNA sequence: TGTGCCAGCAGCTTATCACCGCTGGAAGAAGCTTTCTTT. Translated, it gives CASSLSPLEEAFF. The entire variable domain, with the rest obtained from reference TRBV7-3 and TRBJ1-1, is as follows: GAGVSQTPSNKVTEKGKYVELRCDPISGHTALYWYRQSLGQGPEFLIYFQGTGAADDSGLPNDRFFAVRPEGSVSTLKIQRTERGDSAVYLCASSLSPLEEAFFGQGTRLTVV.

This clonotype was seen more than once but under ten times. The chain carries TRBV7-2 and TRBJ1-1; TRBD1 might be the D (5 bases). Looked up from germline, CDR1 is SGHTA and CDR2 is FQGNSA. The CDR3 has 16 amino acids. V was trimmed by 1 base and J by 6 bases, leaving 18 bases between them. CDR3 sequence reads: CASSLDGSYRIAEAFF. CDR3 sequence (DNA): TGTGCCAGCAGCTTAGATGGGTCCTACAGGATCGCTGAAGCTTTCTTT.

The chain recombines TRBV10-3 with TRBJ2-7, with 10 bases aligning to TRBD1. TRBJ2-5 matches the DNA end more closely, so the J call is doubtful. CDR3 length: 13 amino acids. Germline CDR1 reads ENHRY; CDR2 reads SYGVKD. CDR3 residues: CASGQGIGETQYF. CDR3 DNA sequence: TGTGCCTCGGGACAGGGGATTGGGGAGACCCAGTACTTC.

This chain uses TRBV11-1 with TRBJ1-2; 7 bases are a match to TRBD1. There are 14 residues in the CDR3. Germline V gives CDR1 SGHAT, CDR2 FQDESV (reference sequence). V lost 2 bases, J lost 5 bases, and 5 bases stayed unmatched. Here the CDR3 reads CASSLRTGVYGYTF. The CDR3 DNA follows: TGTGCCAGCAGCTTACGTACAGGGGTGTATGGCTACACCTTC.

This clonotype was found a few times. This rearrangement joins TRBV5-1 to TRBJ2-5; D remains unclear. CDR1 SGHRS and CDR2 YFSETQ come from the germline V gene. CDR3 size: 14 residues. Trimming shortened V by 0 bases and J by 0 bases, and 6 bases separated the two germline ends. The CDR3 nucleotides are TGCGCCAGCAGCTTGGCCGAGAACCAAGAGACCCAGTACTTC. Translated, it gives CASSLAENQETQYF.

This chain joins TRBV7-8 and TRBJ2-1; D possibly corresponds to TRBD2 (5 bases). CDR1 is SGHVS and CDR2 is FQNEAQ in the germline V gene. V was trimmed by 0 bases and J by 8 bases, leaving 14 bases between them. The CDR3 runs 15 residues. This CDR3 is CASSLAGMAGDEQFF. The CDR3 DNA sequence: TGTGCCAGCAGCTTAGCCGGGATGGCTGGTGATGAGCAGTTCTTC.

This clonotype was observed many times. This chain uses TRBV11-2 with TRBJ2-5; 8 nucleotides agree with TRBD1. Germline V gene lookup returns CDR1 SGHAT and CDR2 FQNNGV. CDR3 length equals 17 residues. Trimming cost V 0 bases and J 4 bases; bases outside gene matches: 10. In DNA form, the CDR3 reads TGTGCCAGCAGCTTAGAACCCGGACAGGGAACTAGAGAGACCCAGTACTTC. This sequence encodes CASSLEPGQGTRETQYF. The full variable domain, completed using reference TRBV11-2 and TRBJ2-5, is EAGVAQSPRYKIIEKRQSVAFWCNPISGHATLYWYQQILGQGPKLLIQFQNNGVVDDSQLPKDRFSAERLKGVDSTLKIQPAKLEDSAVYLCASSLEPGQGTRETQYFGPGTRLLVL.

This clonotype was found a few times. In nucleotides, the CDR3 is TGTGCCAGCATGGCTAGCGGGAGTCGGGAAAACATTCAGTACTTC. Residues: CASMASGSRENIQYF. The V call is TRBV2, the J call TRBJ2-4; 10 bases map to TRBD2. V was pared by 7 bases and J by 5 bases, with 8 bases of the junction left unmatched. CDR3 size: 15 residues. In germline, CDR1 is SNHLY, CDR2 FYNNEI. Combining the CDR3 with reference TRBV2 and TRBJ2-4 gives the whole variable domain EPEVTQTPSHQVTQMGQEVILRCVPISNHLYFYWYRQILGQKVEFLVSFYNNEISEKSEIFDDQFSVERPDGSNFTLKIRSTKLEDSAMYFCASMASGSRENIQYFGAGTRLSVL.

The rearrangement uses TRBV29-1 and TRBJ2-1, with D possibly called TRBD1 or TRBD2 (5 bases each). The DNA end lines up better with TRBJ2-5; the J call may be wrong. CDR1 SQVTM and CDR2 ANQGSEA come from the germline V gene. CDR3 length: 12 residues. In DNA form, the CDR3 reads TGCAGCGTTGAGAGGGGTGGGGAGACCCAGTACTTC. It translates to CSVERGGETQYF.

This clonotype was counted only a few times. V usage is TRBV2 and J usage is TRBJ1-1; 9 bases are a match to TRBD1. V was pared by 6 bases and J by 5 bases, with 7 bases of the junction left unmatched. Germline V lookup: CDR1 SNHLY, CDR2 FYNNEI. This CDR3 has 14 amino acids. Here the CDR3 reads CASRMGQGLTEAFF. Written as DNA, the CDR3 is TGTGCCAGCAGGATGGGACAGGGATTGACTGAAGCTTTCTTT.

A few counts support this clonotype. The chain recombines TRBV7-9 with TRBJ1-2; D is possibly TRBD1 (5 bases). V dropped 2 bases and J dropped 6 bases, with 13 bases sitting between them. Germline V gives CDR1 SEHNR, CDR2 FQNEAQ (reference sequence). The CDR3 extends over 14 amino acids. The CDR3 coding sequence is TGTGCCAGCAGCTTAAAATTACAGGCCCATGGCTACACCTTC. This sequence encodes CASSLKLQAHGYTF. Supplemented by reference TRBV7-9 and TRBJ1-2, the full variable domain reads DTGVSQNPRHKITKRGQNVTFRCDPISEHNRLYWYRQTLGQGPEFLTYFQNEAQLEKSRLLSDRFSAERPKGSFSTLEIQRTEQGDSAMYLCASSLKLQAHGYTFGSGTRLTVV.

The rearrangement joins TRBV15 to TRBJ2-7; a weak D match, TRBD2 (6 bases). The ends were cut back, 5 bases at V and 4 bases at J, with 12 bases in the middle. Germline loops: CDR1 LNHNV, CDR2 YYDKDF (reference sequence). The CDR3 has 13 amino acids. Here the CDR3 reads CATSPGAGYEQYF. CDR3 coding DNA: TGTGCCACCAGCCCCGGTGCGGGGTACGAGCAGTACTTC.

This clonotype was seen only a few times. This chain joins TRBV7-2 and TRBJ2-1; D gene unclear. This CDR3 spans 14 amino acids. Germline V gene lookup returns CDR1 SGHTA and CDR2 FQGNSA. Trimming took off 1 base at V and 0 bases at J, with 4 bases between the two ends. The CDR3 DNA follows: TGTGCCAGCAGCTTAGAAATCTCCTACAATGAGCAGTTCTTC. Protein: CASSLEISYNEQFF.

This clonotype appeared a few times. This rearrangement joins TRBV12-3 or TRBV12-4 to TRBJ2-5; TRBD1 matches at 8 bases. The DNA matches TRBJ2-7 better at its end, which makes the J call doubtful. The CDR3 consists of 13 residues. For the CDR3, the DNA is TGTGCCAGCAGCATTGAACAGGGGGGCGAGCAGTACTTC. Translated, it gives CASSIEQGGEQYF.

This clonotype came up a few times. This chain links TRBV7-2 with TRBJ1-2; maybe TRBD1 (6 bases). V shed 10 bases and J shed 8 bases, with 20 bases lying between them. The germline V gene has CDR1 SGHTA and CDR2 FQGNSA. The CDR3 extends over 13 amino acids. The CDR3 nucleotides are TGTGCCACCCAAGTCCAGGCCCAGGGGGGCTACACCTTC. This encodes CATQVQAQGGYTF.

This clonotype showed up just a few times. The CDR3 loop reads CASSATGNGAYNEQFF. The CDR3 DNA follows: TGTGCCAGCAGCGCCACAGGTAACGGAGCCTACAATGAGCAGTTCTTC. V and J are TRBV6-1 and TRBJ2-1; TRBD1 is a possible D gene (5 bases). The V end was cut by 6 bases, the J end by 2 bases, with 17 bases between. Germline CDR1 reads MNHNS; CDR2 reads SASEGT. The CDR3 is made up of 16 amino acids.

This clonotype was seen more than once but under ten times. The chain employs TRBV10-3 and TRBJ2-5; a weak D match, TRBD1 (6 bases). Germline V gives CDR1 ENHRY, CDR2 SYGVKD. The ends were cut back, 2 bases at V and 1 base at J, with 11 bases in the middle. The CDR3 sequence is 15 residues long. The CDR3 here is CAISEGEDSQETQYF. For the CDR3, the DNA is TGTGCCATCAGTGAGGGAGAGGACAGCCAAGAGACCCAGTACTTC.

The V call is TRBV11-2, the J call TRBJ2-5, with 13 bases matching TRBD2. Germline CDR1 is SGHAT and CDR2 is FQNNGV. The CDR3 totals 17 residues. The V gene end was trimmed by 10 bases and the J gene end by 0 bases; junction bases not matched to a gene: 11. CDR3 DNA: TGTGCCACCGGGGAGGGACTAGCGGGGACGTACCAAGAGACCCAGTACTTC. This encodes CATGEGLAGTYQETQYF.

This clonotype has more than one count but fewer than ten. A read error may explain this, as a much larger clone is one base away. The chain is built from TRBV5-1 and TRBJ2-5, with 7 positions matching TRBD2. The CDR3 has 14 residues. Germline values: CDR1 SGHRS, CDR2 YFSETQ. CDR3 nucleotides: TGCGCCAGCGGCTTGCGGGGGTACCAAGAGACCCAGTACTTC. Translated, it gives CASGLRGYQETQYF.

This clonotype has only a few counts. This sequence joins TRBV5-1 and TRBJ1-6; a weak D match, TRBD1 (5 bases). Trimming took 4 bases from V and 0 from J, leaving 11 bases between them. This CDR3 has 16 amino acids. CDR1 is SGHRS and CDR2 is YFSETQ in the germline V gene. CDR3 region: CASSRDSSSYNSPLHF. In DNA, the CDR3 is TGCGCCAGCAGCAGAGACAGCAGCTCCTATAATTCACCCCTCCACTTT.

This sequence joins TRBV14 and TRBJ2-6; D is perhaps TRBD1 (6 bases). V was cut by 4 bases and J by 2 bases, with 12 bases left in between. The CDR3 is 16 amino acids. Germline V CDR1 and CDR2: SGHDN, FVKESK. The DNA of the CDR3 is TGTGCCAGCAGCCCGAAACAGGGAGCTGGGGCCAACGTCCTGACTTTC. Translating it yields CASSPKQGAGANVLTF. The complete variable domain, with remaining parts taken from reference TRBV14 and TRBJ2-6, reads EAGVTQFPSHSVIEKGQTVTLRCDPISGHDNLYWYRRVMGKEIKFLLHFVKESKQDESGMPNNRFLAERTGGTYSTLKVQPAELEDSGVYFCASSPKQGAGANVLTFGAGSRLTVL.

The chain uses TRBV27 and TRBJ2-7, with D unclear. The tail of the sequence fits TRBJ2-1 better, so the J call may be wrong. Germline V lookup: CDR1 MNHEY, CDR2 SMNVEV (reference sequence). The CDR3 length is 13 residues. The CDR3 region has the DNA TGTGCCAGCAGTTTATCGCTGCAGCATGAGCAGTTCTTC. Translated: CASSLSLQHEQFF.

This clonotype came up a few times. The J gene is TRBJ2-2, the V gene TRBV4-1; 10 bases fit TRBD2. In germline, CDR1 is MGHRA, CDR2 YSYEKL. J gave up 0 bases and V 4 bases, and 2 bases lay outside the gene matches. The CDR3 has 16 amino acids. The CDR3 DNA reads TGCGCCAGCAGCCGACTAGCGGGCCCGAACACCGGGGAGCTGTTTTTT. It specifies CASSRLAGPNTGELFF.

This clonotype has only a few counts. This chain links TRBV11-2 with TRBJ2-1; 10 bases match TRBD2. CDR1 is SGHAT, CDR2 FQNNGV, per germline. The CDR3 loop spans 16 amino acids. V dropped 2 bases and J dropped 6; count of bases not matched to a gene: 7. CDR3 nucleotides: TGTGCCAGCAGCTTAAGCCTCGGACTAGCGGCCAATGAGCAGTTCTTC. Its protein product is CASSLSLGLAANEQFF.